Presented here are 6 T cell receptor beta chains from one specimen sequenced in a study of blood T cell repertoires in COVID-19. Repertoires were generated with immunoSEQ multiplex PCR, while TCRdb's copy carries only in-frame clones and drops some. Of 200,000 to 250,000 clones in the sample, approximately 85% were seen once. Sequenced input: peripheral blood. The receptor set was obtained from a woman in her 70s with acute or convalescent COVID-19.

In DNA, the CDR3 is TGTGCCAGCAGCCTAAACTCCGGGACAGCGTTAACCGGGGAGCTGTTTTTT. Translated, it gives CASSLNSGTALTGELFF. The genes are TRBV14 and TRBJ2-2, with 7 bases matching TRBD1. The CDR3 runs to 17 residues. CDR1 and CDR2 from the germline V gene are SGHDN and FVKESK. Trimming took 4 bases from V and 5 from J; bases not matched to a gene: 13.

The chain joins TRBV6-1 to TRBJ1-1; a possible D gene is TRBD1 (5 bases). Trimming left V 3 bases short and J 7 bases short, with 12 bases between. Germline V lookup: CDR1 MNHNS, CDR2 SASEGT. CDR3 size: 13 residues. For the CDR3, the DNA is TGTGCCAGCAGTGATTGGGGGGACTTTGAAGCTTTCTTT. It encodes CASSDWGDFEAFF.

This clone was counted a single time. The rearrangement links TRBV13 to TRBJ2-3; possible D gene TRBD1, 6 bases. Germline V lookup: CDR1 PRHDT, CDR2 FYEKMQ (reference sequence). Trimming took 3 bases from V and 4 from J, leaving 17 bases between them. This CDR3 is 16 amino acids long. The CDR3: CASSFASGVISDTQYF. The CDR3 bases are TGTGCCAGCAGCTTCGCGTCAGGGGTGATTTCAGATACGCAGTATTTT.

J is TRBJ2-5 and V is TRBV5-1, with D perhaps TRBD1 (7 bases). The CDR3 has 15 residues. The V gene lost 4 bases and the J gene lost 6 bases, with 19 bases spanning the gap. CDR1 is SGHRS, CDR2 YFSETQ, per germline. The CDR3 nucleotides are TGCGCCAGCAGCCCCCCGGGTGCAGGGGGGAAGACCCAGTACTTC. Residues: CASSPPGAGGKTQYF.

The J gene is TRBJ1-2, the V gene TRBV12-3 or TRBV12-4, with D possibly matching TRBD1 (5 bases). The CDR3 has 12 residues. With 5 bases removed from V and 8 bases from J, the gap between germline ends came to 12 bases. The CDR3 loop is CASSQPGWGYTF. The CDR3 region has the DNA TGTGCCAGCAGTCAACCAGGGTGGGGCTACACCTTC.

V is TRBV30 and J is TRBJ1-2; 8 nucleotides align to TRBD1. The ends lost 3 bases at V and 4 bases at J; junction bases unmatched: 1. The CDR3 covers 12 residues. Germline loops: CDR1 GTSNPN, CDR2 SVGIG (reference sequence). The CDR3 sequence is CAWRDRVYGYTF. The CDR3 DNA follows: TGTGCCTGGAGGGACAGGGTCTATGGCTACACCTTC.